This T cell receptor beta chain was found in a study of T cells after posttransplantation cyclophosphamide. Broader study findings: Donor-recipient repertoire similarity was low at 1-2 months, rising over year one. TRB clonality was highly associated with recipient CMV seropositivity and reactivation.

This clone has a count of ten or more. Its antigen remains unidentified. Germline loops: CDR1 SGHRS, CDR2 YFSETQ. V dropped 2 bases and J dropped 3 bases, with 12 bases sitting between them. The CDR3 extends over 15 amino acids. A marrow graft followed busulfan-fludarabine conditioning, with cyclophosphamide on days +3 and +4. Assay: immunoSEQ multiplex PCR; the TCRdb copy retains only in-frame clones and omits some. The sample is made up of roughly 7,200 clones, none counted only once. The specimen comprised PBMCs, sampled after allogeneic stem cell transplant with posttransplant cyclophosphamide. This sequence was found in a female patient aged 50-59 years who received an allogeneic stem cell transplant from an unrelated donor, was CMV-positive, and had acute GVHD only. The T cells may partly be graft donor cells. This chain links TRBV5-1 with TRBJ2-4; D possibly corresponds to TRBD2 (6 bases). As DNA, the CDR3 is TGCGCCAGCAGCTTAGGGGACTCTAACAAAAACATTCAGTACTTC. It yields the protein CASSLGDSNKNIQYF.